This T cell receptor beta chain was retrieved from a study of early T cells in non-severe SARS-CoV-2 infection. Across the study: Sequencing used unsorted whole-blood bulk RNA, so chains lack pairing.

By sample share, this clonotype is large (0.1 to 1%). Its antigen is currently unknown. The study's findings and limits: Matching against VDJdb likely underestimated virus-specific expansions, favoring anti-spike CD8.

V dropped 4 bases and J dropped 7 bases, with 18 bases sitting between them. CDR1 is MNHEY and CDR2 is SVGEGT in the germline V gene. CDR3 length: 15 residues. Unique molecular identifiers were attached to individual cDNA molecules. Each CDR3 protein gets one entry after TCRdb re-called the 5' RACE reads with MiXCR. This table holds around 47,000 distinct CDR3 sequences, approximately 9.9% found once. This TCR came from an adult who was a healthcare worker with PCR-confirmed SARS-CoV-2 infection or an uninfected control (not recorded which). The V and J genes are TRBV6-2 or TRBV6-3 and TRBJ2-3, with TRBD2 as a possible D gene (6 bases). The sample taken for sequencing was whole blood. Here the CDR3 DNA reads TGTGCCAGCAGTTCCAGGCGGGATAAAGGGAATACGCAGTATTTT. This sequence encodes CASSSRRDKGNTQYF.